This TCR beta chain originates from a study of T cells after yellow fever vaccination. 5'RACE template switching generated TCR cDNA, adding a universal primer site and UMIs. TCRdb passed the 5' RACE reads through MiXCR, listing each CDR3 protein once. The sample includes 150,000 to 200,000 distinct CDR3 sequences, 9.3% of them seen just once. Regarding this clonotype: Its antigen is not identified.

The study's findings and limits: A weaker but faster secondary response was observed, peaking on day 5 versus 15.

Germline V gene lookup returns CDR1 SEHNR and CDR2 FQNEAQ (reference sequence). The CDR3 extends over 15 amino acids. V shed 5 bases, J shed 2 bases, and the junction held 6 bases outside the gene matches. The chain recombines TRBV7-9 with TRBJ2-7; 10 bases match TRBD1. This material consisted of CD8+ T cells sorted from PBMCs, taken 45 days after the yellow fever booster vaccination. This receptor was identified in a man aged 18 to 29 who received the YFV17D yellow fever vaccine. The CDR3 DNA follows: TGTGCCAGCAGCGATTCCGGGACAGGGGCCTACGAGCAGTACTTC. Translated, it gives CASSDSGTGAYEQYF.